The 27 T cell receptor beta chains below were found in one sample sequenced in a study of identical twins. TCRdb re-called the 5' RACE reads through MiXCR, storing one row per CDR3 protein. The sample consists of 700,000 or so distinct CDR3 sequences, less than 25% of them appearing once. These data were also filed under a second study, of T cells expressing NK-cell markers.

Sequencing was performed on PBMCs. These receptors were taken from a woman in her late teens or twenties in good health.

This clonotype was seen a few times. The chain employs TRBV6-1 and TRBJ1-1, with no clear D. V shed 11 bases and J shed 0 bases, with 19 bases lying between them. CDR1 and CDR2 from the germline V gene are MNHNS and SASEGT. The length of the CDR3 is 15 residues. In DNA form, the CDR3 reads TGTGCCGTAAGTCGGCGGTTTGCCCTGAACACTGAAGCTTTCTTT. Translated: CAVSRRFALNTEAFF.

V and J are TRBV5-5 and TRBJ2-1; D possibly corresponds to TRBD1 (5 bases). Germline V lookup: CDR1 SGHKS, CDR2 YYEKEE (reference sequence). V dropped 6 bases and J dropped 4 bases, with 20 bases sitting between them. The CDR3 runs 16 residues. This CDR3 is CASTNGARAPYNEQFF. The CDR3 bases are TGTGCCAGCACGAATGGGGCTAGAGCGCCTTACAATGAGCAGTTCTTC.

This clonotype was picked up a small number of times. The rearrangement links TRBV5-1 to TRBJ2-6, with TRBD1 matching 9 bases. The ends lost 3 bases at V and 0 bases at J; junction bases unmatched: 7. The CDR3 is 18 amino acids. The germline V gene encodes CDR1 SGHRS and CDR2 YFSETQ. The CDR3 nucleotides are TGCGCCAGCAGCTGGGACAGGGTCGATCCCTCTGGGGCCAACGTCCTGACTTTC. This gives the protein CASSWDRVDPSGANVLTF.

Comments on this clonotype: One end of the junction varies from germline; a read error may be responsible. J is TRBJ2-1 and V is TRBV12-3 or TRBV12-4, with 8 bases lining up with TRBD2. The CDR3 totals 19 residues. For the CDR3, the DNA is TGTGCCTGCAGTTTAGTAGGAACTAGCGGTAGGAGCTCCTACAATGAGCAGTTCTTC. This codes for CACSLVGTSGRSSYNEQFF.

The chain couples TRBV4-2 to TRBJ2-1; 8 nucleotides agree with TRBD2. Per germline, CDR1 LGHNA and CDR2 YNFKEQ. The CDR3 runs to 18 residues. Trimming took 4 bases from V and 0 from J; bases not matched to a gene: 11. The CDR3 spells CASSRPFQRGSSYNEQFF. DNA of the CDR3: TGTGCCAGCAGCCGCCCGTTTCAGCGGGGGAGCTCCTACAATGAGCAGTTCTTC.

This clonotype turned up a few times. This chain uses TRBV7-2 with TRBJ2-5; D is uncertain. The V gene's germline CDR1 is SGHTA and CDR2 FQGNSA. Trimming cost V 5 bases and J 1 base, with 14 bases left between them. The CDR3 is 15 amino acids. CDR3 sequence reads: CASSRVFGSQETQYF. The CDR3, as DNA: TGTGCCAGCAGCCGGGTGTTCGGCAGCCAAGAGACCCAGTACTTC.

This clonotype appeared many times. V is TRBV2 and J is TRBJ1-2; no clear D gene. CDR3 length equals 13 residues. Trimming removed 6 bases from V and 7 bases from J, with 15 bases in between. CDR1 and CDR2 from the germline V gene are SNHLY and FYNNEI. CDR3 sequence reads: CASSKDLGAGYTF. The CDR3 DNA sequence: TGTGCCAGCAGCAAGGATCTAGGCGCTGGCTACACCTTC. The variable domain in full, completed from reference TRBV2 and TRBJ1-2, reads EPEVTQTPSHQVTQMGQEVILRCVPISNHLYFYWYRQILGQKVEFLVSFYNNEISEKSEIFDDQFSVERPDGSNFTLKIRSTKLEDSAMYFCASSKDLGAGYTFGSGTRLTVV.

The chain links TRBV9 to TRBJ1-5; D remains unclear. V was clipped by 2 bases and J by 3 bases, with 6 bases between them. Per the germline V gene, CDR1 is SGDLS and CDR2 is YYNGEE. The CDR3 consists of 13 residues. CDR3 loop: CASSVEYNQPQHF. The DNA for the CDR3 is TGTGCCAGCAGCGTGGAATACAATCAGCCCCAGCATTTT.

Only a few counts were recorded for this clonotype. Here the CDR3 reads CSVTHGGPQYF. CDR3 DNA: TGCAGCGTAACTCACGGAGGGCCCCAGTACTTC. The chain links TRBV29-1 to TRBJ2-7; D may be TRBD2 (6 bases). This CDR3 has 11 amino acids. The V end lost 6 bases, the J end lost 10 bases, and 16 bases lay between the germline ends. Germline V CDR1 and CDR2: SQVTM, ANQGSEA.

This clonotype came up a few times. The V call is TRBV11-2, the J call TRBJ2-5, with D unclear. The germline gives CDR1 SGHAT, CDR2 FQNNGV. The CDR3 length is 15 residues. The ends were cut back, 1 base at V and 5 bases at J, with 14 bases in the middle. In nucleotides, the CDR3 is TGTGCCAGCAGCTTAGTAGGCGATCCGGGTGAGACCCAGTACTTC. This codes for CASSLVGDPGETQYF.

V gene TRBV20-1 combines with J gene TRBJ2-4; D may be TRBD1 or TRBD2 (5 bases each). The CDR3 is made up of 15 amino acids. Trimming left V 3 bases short and J 1 base short, with 13 bases between. CDR1 is DFQATT and CDR2 is SNEGSKA in the germline V gene (reference sequence). CDR3 protein: CSASEGRYAKNIQYF. CDR3 nucleotide sequence: TGCAGTGCTAGCGAGGGACGGTACGCCAAAAACATTCAGTACTTC.

V gene TRBV5-1 combines with J gene TRBJ2-7; D uncertain. Germline CDR1 SGHRS, CDR2 YFSETQ. Between the trimmed V and J ends, which lost 4 bases and 5 bases, there was a span of 13 bases. The CDR3 has 13 residues. The CDR3 DNA reads as TGCGCCAGCAGCACGGGCAGCATTAACGAGCAGTACTTC. As protein: CASSTGSINEQYF.

This clonotype showed up just a few times. Here the CDR3 reads CSAGTSGTVSGEQFF. CDR3 nucleotides: TGCAGTGCCGGGACTAGCGGGACAGTGAGCGGTGAGCAGTTCTTC. V gene TRBV20-1 combines with J gene TRBJ2-1; 13 nucleotides agree with TRBD2. The germline V gene has CDR1 DFQATT and CDR2 SNEGSKA (reference sequence). Trimming removed 6 bases from V and 9 bases from J; junction bases left unmatched: 11. The length of the CDR3 is 15 residues.

This chain links TRBV9 with TRBJ2-7; no firm D call. This CDR3 comprises 15 residues. The germline gives CDR1 SGDLS, CDR2 YYNGEE. The germline V and J ends were trimmed by 4 bases and 6 bases, with 20 bases remaining between them. The CDR3 spells CASSRDPTLSLEQYF. The CDR3 DNA follows: TGTGCCAGCAGCCGTGACCCAACTCTATCCCTCGAGCAGTACTTC.

This clonotype was detected many times. The rearrangement uses TRBV24-1 and TRBJ2-1; D ambiguous. Germline V gene data show CDR1 as KGHDR and CDR2 as SFDVKD. Trimming cost V 6 bases and J 7 bases, with 9 bases left between them. The CDR3 consists of 12 residues. CDR3 DNA sequence: TGTGCCACCAGTACGTCCCAAAATGAGCAGTTCTTC. Amino acids: CATSTSQNEQFF.

The chain carries TRBV20-1 and TRBJ2-7; unclear D gene. This CDR3 is 12 amino acids long. V lost 3 bases, J lost 3 bases, and 9 bases lay in between. CDR1 and CDR2 (germline): DFQATT, SNEGSKA (reference sequence). CDR3: CSASPNGYEQYF. Here the CDR3 DNA reads TGCAGTGCTAGCCCCAACGGCTACGAGCAGTACTTC.

This chain links TRBV10-2 with TRBJ2-1, with 7 bases aligning to TRBD2. V gave up 10 bases and J gave up 9 bases; unmatched junction bases: 18. From germline, CDR1 is WSHSY and CDR2 SAAADI. The CDR3 totals 15 residues. The CDR3 DNA reads as TGCGCCACGAGAGGGTTGGGCGGGAGTTCTTTTGAGCAGTTCTTC. Translated, it gives CATRGLGGSSFEQFF.

The chain couples TRBV5-1 to TRBJ2-2; no firm D call. Trimming removed 1 base at V and 3 bases at J, with 16 bases between. Looked up from germline, CDR1 is SGHRS and CDR2 is YFSETQ. The CDR3 contains 17 residues. The CDR3 DNA reads TGCGCCAGCAGCTTGAAGGCGTTTGTTCGAGACACCGGGGAGCTGTTTTTT. It translates to CASSLKAFVRDTGELFF. The full variable domain, completed using reference TRBV5-1 and TRBJ2-2, is KAGVTQTPRYLIKTRGQQVTLSCSPISGHRSVSWYQQTPGQGLQFLFEYFSETQRNKGNFPGRFSGRQFSNSRSEMNVSTLELGDSALYLCASSLKAFVRDTGELFFGEGSRLTVL.

This clonotype has more than one count but fewer than ten. This chain links TRBV11-2 with TRBJ2-1; no clear D gene. V was clipped by 1 base and J by 7 bases, with 8 bases between them. The CDR3 consists of 13 residues. CDR1 SGHAT and CDR2 FQNNGV come from the germline V gene. This CDR3 is CASSLAAMNEQFF. CDR3 nucleotide sequence: TGTGCCAGCAGCTTAGCCGCGATGAATGAGCAGTTCTTC.

This sequence joins TRBV20-1 and TRBJ2-7, with TRBD2 matching 9 bases. J was trimmed by 4 bases and V by 3 bases; bases with no gene match: 7. The CDR3 sequence is 14 residues long. Germline V lookup: CDR1 DFQATT, CDR2 SNEGSKA (reference sequence). As DNA, the CDR3 is TGCAGTGCTAGTCCGGCTAGCGGGATGTACGAGCAGTACTTC. Translating gives CSASPASGMYEQYF.

V and J are TRBV9 and TRBJ2-3, with TRBD1 as a possible D gene (6 bases). Trimming pared 0 bases from V and 5 bases from J, leaving 16 bases between. CDR1 and CDR2 from the germline V gene are SGDLS and YYNGEE. CDR3 length equals 16 residues. CDR3 nucleotide sequence: TGTGCCAGCAGCGTAGAGCGGTACGCGGACAGAGATACGCAGTATTTT. This translates into CASSVERYADRDTQYF.

This clonotype has a handful of counts. This chain uses TRBV20-1 with TRBJ2-3, with TRBD2 identical over 9 bases. The CDR3 loop spans 15 amino acids. The germline CDR1 and CDR2 sequences are DFQATT and SNEGSKA (reference sequence). Unmatched junction bases numbered 8, after V lost 5 bases and J lost 2 bases. CDR3 DNA sequence: TGCAGTGCTGAGGCGCTAGCGGGGAACACAGATACGCAGTATTTT. This sequence encodes CSAEALAGNTDTQYF.

The chain joins TRBV12-3 or TRBV12-4 to TRBJ2-2; TRBD2 might be the D (5 bases). This CDR3 has 14 amino acids. Trimming took off 3 bases at V and 6 bases at J, with 11 bases between the two ends. The chain's CDR3 is CASSFRLNPGELFF. The CDR3 nucleotides are TGTGCCAGCAGTTTCCGACTAAACCCCGGGGAGCTGTTTTTT.

This clonotype was observed at least ten times. J is TRBJ2-3 and V is TRBV12-3 or TRBV12-4; 9 bases match TRBD2. The CDR3 length is 15 residues. With 2 bases clipped from V and 6 bases from J, the junction kept 6 bases outside the gene matches. For the CDR3, the DNA is TGTGCCAGCAGTTTAATAGCGGGAGTTTTTGATACGCAGTATTTT. It codes for CASSLIAGVFDTQYF.

This clonotype has more than one count but fewer than ten. The J gene is TRBJ1-2, the V gene TRBV20-1; weak D call: TRBD1 (5 bases). Germline assignment: CDR1 DFQATT and CDR2 SNEGSKA (reference sequence). The CDR3 contains 14 residues. Trimming took off 6 bases at V and 2 bases at J, with 16 bases between the two ends. DNA of the CDR3: TGCAGTGCCCAGCAGGGCCGTAAGAACTATGGCTACACCTTC. The encoded protein is CSAQQGRKNYGYTF.

CDR3 sequence: CSARDRRTADSPLHF. The CDR3 nucleotides read TGCAGTGCTAGAGATAGAAGGACTGCAGATTCACCCCTCCACTTT. The J gene is TRBJ1-6, the V gene TRBV20-1; D is undetermined. The CDR3 extends over 15 amino acids. Germline assignment: CDR1 DFQATT and CDR2 SNEGSKA (reference sequence). V was trimmed by 0 bases and J by 8 bases, leaving 14 bases between them.

By share of the sample, this clonotype is medium-sized (0.01 to 0.1%). The CDR3 here is CASSATGANTGELFF. In DNA, the CDR3 is TGTGCCAGCAGTGCAACAGGGGCGAACACCGGGGAGCTGTTTTTT. V and J are TRBV6-4 and TRBJ2-2; TRBD1 aligns across 7 bases. This CDR3 contains 15 residues. J lost 0 bases, V lost 4 bases, and 2 bases had no gene match. Germline V gives CDR1 MRHNA, CDR2 SNTAGT.